Shown below are 27 T cell receptor beta chains from a single sample sequenced in a study of human T cells and chemical hapten exposure. Time point described: patch test 1, 2 weeks after DPC sensitization. This sample's treatment: therapeutic diphenylcyclopropenone sensitization with weekly scalp DPC. TCRdb passed the RACE reads through MiXCR, listing each CDR3 protein once. The sample has under 130,000 distinct CDR3 sequences, approximately 9.9% seen once. Sequencing was performed on whole blood, taken in connection with sensitization to the hapten diphenylcyclopropenone (DPC). The source of these receptors is a middle-aged woman with alopecia areata. Some clones in this sample may be carry-over from other donors' samples.

The chain links TRBV6-2 or TRBV6-3 to TRBJ2-7; 11 bases align to TRBD2. J was trimmed by 2 bases and V by 6 bases; bases with no gene match: 9. Germline assignment: CDR1 MNHEY and CDR2 SVGEGT. The CDR3 consists of 16 residues. CDR3 protein: CASSSRGTSGTYEQYF. CDR3 DNA sequence: TGTGCCAGCAGCAGCCGCGGGACTAGCGGTACCTACGAGCAGTACTTC.

This clonotype was found many times. V and J are TRBV28 and TRBJ2-7; 12 nucleotides match TRBD2. The CDR3 contains 16 residues. Per germline, CDR1 MDHEN and CDR2 SYDVKM. J gave up 4 bases and V 9 bases, and 13 bases lay outside the gene matches. CDR3 sequence reads: CARGWTSGTLGYEQYF. The CDR3 coding sequence is TGTGCCAGGGGGTGGACTAGCGGGACCCTAGGGTACGAGCAGTACTTC.

The chain combines TRBV29-1 with TRBJ1-1; 12 positions match TRBD1. V shed 7 bases, J shed 3 bases, and the junction held 3 bases outside the gene matches. CDR1 is SQVTM, CDR2 ANQGSEA, per germline. This CDR3 is 13 amino acids long. Here the CDR3 reads CSGGQGAYTEAFF. CDR3 sequence (DNA): TGCAGCGGGGGACAGGGGGCTTACACTGAAGCTTTCTTT.

The chain links TRBV7-8 to TRBJ1-6, with 7 nucleotides matching TRBD1. This CDR3 region has 16 residues. Germline V gene sequence: CDR1 SGHVS, CDR2 FQNEAQ. Trimming took 6 bases from V and 8 from J; bases not matched to a gene: 13. The CDR3 sequence: CASRTGNRGLYSPLHF. The DNA for the CDR3 is TGTGCCAGCAGGACCGGGAACAGGGGACTTTATTCACCCCTCCACTTT.

This clonotype was counted at least ten times. The chain couples TRBV3-1 to TRBJ1-2; TRBD1 is a possible D gene (6 bases). CDR1 and CDR2 (germline): LGHDT, YNNKEL (reference sequence). V was cut by 3 bases and J by 8 bases, with 16 bases left in between. The CDR3 runs 14 residues. The CDR3 loop reads CASSQNRESNGYTF. CDR3 nucleotides: TGTGCCAGCAGCCAGAACAGGGAATCAAACGGCTACACCTTC.

The rearrangement uses TRBV12-3 or TRBV12-4 and TRBJ1-2, with unresolved D. The V gene lost 5 bases and the J gene lost 0 bases, with 10 bases spanning the gap. This CDR3 has 14 residues. CDR3 coding DNA: TGTGCCAGCAGTCCTCCGGGCCCTAACTATGGCTACACCTTC. Its translation: CASSPPGPNYGYTF.

This clonotype was observed many times. The chain couples TRBV3-1 to TRBJ1-2, with a possible D match to TRBD1 (6 bases). The germline V gene has CDR1 LGHDT and CDR2 YNNKEL (reference sequence). V lost 3 bases and J 7 bases, leaving 15 bases between the germline ends. The CDR3 has 14 residues. CDR3 sequence: CASSQTTGASGYTF. The CDR3 DNA reads TGTGCCAGCAGCCAGACGACGGGGGCGAGTGGCTACACCTTC.

This clonotype was counted at least ten times. V gene TRBV2 combines with J gene TRBJ1-5; 9 bases are a match to TRBD1. J was trimmed by 9 bases and V by 7 bases; bases with no gene match: 7. This CDR3 spans 13 amino acids. Germline assignment: CDR1 SNHLY and CDR2 FYNNEI. The DNA of the CDR3 is TGTGCCAGCACTAGGGACAGGGTATTGCCCCAGCATTTT. Translation gives CASTRDRVLPQHF.

This clonotype was observed at least ten times. The gene calls are TRBV7-2 and TRBJ2-4; D remains ambiguous. Germline values: CDR1 SGHTA, CDR2 FQGNSA. The ends were cut back, 3 bases at V and 4 bases at J, with 10 bases in the middle. CDR3 length: 14 amino acids. The CDR3 sequence is CASSFGGAKNIQYF. In DNA, the CDR3 is TGTGCCAGCAGCTTTGGCGGCGCGAAAAACATTCAGTACTTC. The entire variable domain, with the rest obtained from reference TRBV7-2 and TRBJ2-4, is as follows: GAGVSQSPSNKVTEKGKDVELRCDPISGHTALYWYRQSLGQGLEFLIYFQGNSAPDKSGLPSDRFSAERTGGSVSTLTIQRTQQEDSAVYLCASSFGGAKNIQYFGAGTRLSVL.

The chain joins TRBV20-1 to TRBJ2-7; D not resolved. CDR1 is DFQATT and CDR2 is SNEGSKA in the germline V gene (reference sequence). The CDR3 is 13 amino acids. The germline V and J ends were trimmed by 0 bases and 3 bases, with 9 bases remaining between them. The CDR3 nucleotides are TGCAGTGCTAGAGATAGGATAAACTACGAGCAGTACTTC. Amino acids: CSARDRINYEQYF.

In this sample, this clonotype turned up many times. The rearrangement joins TRBV12-3 or TRBV12-4 to TRBJ1-5, with a tentative D call TRBD1 (5 bases). The ends were cut back, 5 bases at V and 6 bases at J, with 23 bases in the middle. The CDR3 is 17 residues long. CDR3: CASSLPFGGARLQPQHF. The DNA for the CDR3 is TGTGCCAGCAGTCTCCCTTTTGGAGGGGCCCGTCTTCAGCCCCAGCATTTT.

This clonotype was recorded many times. The chain recombines TRBV28 with TRBJ2-5; tentatively, D is TRBD2 (6 bases). The CDR3 runs to 12 residues. Per germline, CDR1 MDHEN and CDR2 SYDVKM. V lost 8 bases to trimming and J lost 5 bases, with 12 bases between them. CDR3 protein: CASRGGMETQYF. CDR3 bases: TGTGCCAGCCGTGGGGGGATGGAGACCCAGTACTTC. The entire variable domain, with the rest obtained from reference TRBV28 and TRBJ2-5, is as follows: DVKVTQSSRYLVKRTGEKVFLECVQDMDHENMFWYRQDPGLGLRLIYFSYDVKMKEKGDIPEGYSVSREKKERFSLILESASTNQTSMYLCASRGGMETQYFGPGTRLLVL.

The V call is TRBV9, the J call TRBJ2-5; D ambiguous. The CDR3 has 14 residues. V was pared by 3 bases and J by 4 bases, with 13 bases between. From germline, CDR1 is SGDLS and CDR2 YYNGEE. The CDR3 sequence is CASSAHLVGETQYF. CDR3 nucleotides: TGTGCCAGCAGCGCCCATCTGGTAGGAGAGACCCAGTACTTC.

J is TRBJ2-1 and V is TRBV19; 10 bases fit TRBD1. The CDR3 loop spans 14 amino acids. The junction had 7 bases not matched to a gene; V was cut back by 10 bases and J by 4 bases. Germline CDR1 reads LNHDA; CDR2 reads SQIVND (reference sequence). The CDR3 is CATGDRGVYNEQFF. Here the CDR3 DNA reads TGTGCCACCGGGGACAGGGGCGTTTACAATGAGCAGTTCTTC.

This clonotype came up many times. The gene calls are TRBV29-1 and TRBJ2-7; D is uncertain. Germline loops: CDR1 SQVTM, CDR2 ANQGSEA. V lost 7 bases and J 0 bases, leaving 16 bases between the germline ends. This CDR3 spans 14 amino acids. The CDR3 region is CSAIRPPSSYEQYF. The CDR3 coding sequence is TGCAGCGCTATTAGGCCCCCGAGCTCCTACGAGCAGTACTTC.

The chain uses TRBV18 and TRBJ1-3; D gene unclear. The CDR3 loop spans 17 amino acids. Per the germline V gene, CDR1 is KGHSH and CDR2 is LQKENI. The V and J ends lost 3 bases and 2 bases respectively, with 17 bases between them. CDR3 nucleotides: TGTGCCAGCTCACCCCGCTCGGGTTCCGATACTGGAAACACCATATATTTT. Its protein is CASSPRSGSDTGNTIYF.

This clonotype has at least ten counts. The rearrangement uses TRBV7-3 and TRBJ1-1; 7 bases are a match to TRBD1. The CDR3 consists of 13 residues. Trimming at V came to 4 bases and at J to 6 bases, leaving 5 bases not matched to a gene. The germline V gene encodes CDR1 SGHTA and CDR2 FQGTGA. The CDR3 bases are TGTGCCAGCAGCTCACACGGACAGGCTGAAGCTTTCTTT. This encodes CASSSHGQAEAFF. Filled out from reference TRBV7-3 and TRBJ1-1, the complete variable domain reads GAGVSQTPSNKVTEKGKYVELRCDPISGHTALYWYRQSLGQGPEFLIYFQGTGAADDSGLPNDRFFAVRPEGSVSTLKIQRTERGDSAVYLCASSSHGQAEAFFGQGTRLTVV.

In its sample, this clonotype was seen a few times. V gene TRBV28 combines with J gene TRBJ1-2, with 10 nucleotides matching TRBD1. Losses at the gene ends were 5 bases for V and 8 bases for J; bases not matched to a gene: 5. The CDR3 extends over 13 amino acids. Germline V lookup: CDR1 MDHEN, CDR2 SYDVKM. The CDR3 here is CASSGQGVRGYTF. As DNA, the CDR3 is TGTGCCAGCAGTGGACAGGGGGTACGCGGCTACACCTTC.

On this clonotype itself: The DNA is omitted, as the CDR3 cannot be located on it reliably, and the CDR3 follows TCRdb's listing. This rearrangement joins TRBV27 to TRBJ2-1; the listed D gene, TRBD1, was not tested against the DNA. The length of the CDR3 is 13 amino acids, counting both ends. Germline CDR1 reads MNHEY; CDR2 reads SMNVEV (reference sequence). The CDR3 reads CASSLWASGAAFF.

The sample holds many counts of this clonotype. The rearrangement links TRBV7-2 to TRBJ2-3; no firm D call. CDR1 is SGHTA, CDR2 FQGNSA, per germline. The V and J ends lost 6 bases and 1 base respectively, with 8 bases between them. This CDR3 is built from 13 residues. CDR3 sequence: CASRTVGTDTQYF. As DNA, the CDR3 is TGTGCCAGCAGGACCGTGGGCACAGATACGCAGTATTTT.

The table lists this clonotype with many counts. J is TRBJ2-5 and V is TRBV3-1; 8 nucleotides line up with TRBD1. With 4 bases clipped from V and 4 bases from J, the junction kept 8 bases outside the gene matches. The length of the CDR3 is 15 residues. The germline CDR1 and CDR2 sequences are LGHDT and YNNKEL (reference sequence). The DNA of the CDR3 is TGTGCCAGCAGCCGGATAGGACAGGGCAGAGAGACCCAGTACTTC. Its translation is CASSRIGQGRETQYF.

About this clonotype: A junction boundary mismatches the germline segment, possibly from a read error. This chain uses TRBV7-3 with TRBJ2-5; 9 bases line up with TRBD2. The CDR3 consists of 15 residues. Germline V lookup: CDR1 SGHTA, CDR2 FQGTGA. The CDR3 nucleotides are TGTGCCGGCAGCTTAAGCGGGGGGACACAAGAGACCCAGTACTTC. This translates into CAGSLSGGTQETQYF. The entire variable domain, with the rest obtained from reference TRBV7-3 and TRBJ2-5, is as follows: GAGVSQTPSNKVTEKGKYVELRCDPISGHTALYWYRQSLGQGPEFLIYFQGTGAADDSGLPNDRFFAVRPEGSVSTLKIQRTERGDSAVYLCAGSLSGGTQETQYFGPGTRLLVL.

This clonotype was seen many times. The V call is TRBV11-2, the J call TRBJ2-3, with D possibly matching TRBD2 (5 bases). Germline V gives CDR1 SGHAT, CDR2 FQNNGV. V lost 3 bases to trimming and J lost 2 bases, with 12 bases between them. This CDR3 has 15 residues. The DNA for the CDR3 is TGTGCCAGCAGCTTGGGAGCTCCCCACACAGATACGCAGTATTTT. Residues: CASSLGAPHTDTQYF. Looking up the rest from reference TRBV11-2 and TRBJ2-3 gives the full variable domain: EAGVAQSPRYKIIEKRQSVAFWCNPISGHATLYWYQQILGQGPKLLIQFQNNGVVDDSQLPKDRFSAERLKGVDSTLKIQPAKLEDSAVYLCASSLGAPHTDTQYFGPGTRLTVL.

The chain is built from TRBV9 and TRBJ2-7; D possibly corresponds to TRBD2 (5 bases). This CDR3 region has 15 residues. V gave up 0 bases and J gave up 4 bases, with 14 bases separating them. CDR1 and CDR2 (germline): SGDLS, YYNGEE. The CDR3 DNA sequence: TGTGCCAGCAGCGTAGCCCACGGAGCGGCGTACGAGCAGTACTTC. Its translation is CASSVAHGAAYEQYF.

Concerning this clonotype itself: Since a much larger clone is just one base distant, this may be a read error. The genes are TRBV4-2 and TRBJ2-1, with TRBD2 matching 12 bases. The CDR3 spans 15 residues. J was trimmed by 8 bases and V by 5 bases; bases with no gene match: 7. Germline CDR1 and CDR2: LGHNA and YNFKEQ. The CDR3 bases are TGTGCCAGCAGCTCGTCTAGCGGGGGGGCCGATGAGCAGTTCTTC. Encoded protein: CASSSSSGGADEQFF.

This clonotype was recorded a few times. The chain combines TRBV29-1 with TRBJ1-2; tentative D call: TRBD1 (5 bases). There are 13 residues in the CDR3. CDR1 is SQVTM and CDR2 is ANQGSEA in the germline V gene. Trimming removed 4 bases from V and 4 bases from J, with 13 bases in between. The CDR3 here is CSVASGGSYGYTF. DNA for the CDR3: TGCAGCGTTGCATCCGGGGGAAGCTATGGCTACACCTTC.

This clonotype came up many times. J is TRBJ2-3 and V is TRBV4-1; D unresolved. This CDR3 is 12 amino acids long. V was clipped by 0 bases and J by 7 bases, with 5 bases between them. Germline V gene lookup returns CDR1 MGHRA and CDR2 YSYEKL. The CDR3 region has the DNA TGCGCCAGCAGCCAAGATGGGAATACGCAGTATTTT. The encoded protein is CASSQDGNTQYF.